These 25 T cell receptor beta chains were all obtained from the same sample, sequenced in a study of T cell responses to AZD1222 COVID-19 vaccine. The method was immunoSEQ multiplex PCR; TCRdb's version includes in-frame clones alone and lacks a portion of them. The table has 150,000 or so clones, about nine tenths seen once. The material was peripheral blood, obtained on day 0 of AZD1222 vaccination. The receptors were gathered from an adult in good health.

The rearrangement uses TRBV9 and TRBJ1-2, with D possibly TRBD1 on 6 matching bases. This CDR3 comprises 15 residues. Trimming pared 1 base from V and 2 bases from J, leaving 12 bases between. Germline CDR1 is SGDLS and CDR2 is YYNGEE. This CDR3 is CASSVSGVANYGYTF. The CDR3 nucleotides are TGTGCCAGCAGCGTATCAGGGGTCGCCAACTATGGCTACACCTTC.

The chain is built from TRBV2 and TRBJ2-3; 8 bases align to TRBD2. This CDR3 region has 15 residues. Trimming cost V 5 bases and J 4 bases; bases outside gene matches: 8. The germline gives CDR1 SNHLY, CDR2 FYNNEI. The CDR3, as DNA: TGTGCCAGCAGTCCAGCGGGAGCGGGCGCAGATACGCAGTATTTT. It specifies CASSPAGAGADTQYF.

This chain joins TRBV5-1 and TRBJ2-2; 10 nucleotides agree with TRBD1. V trimming: 4 bases; J trimming: 3 bases; junction bases outside the gene matches: 0. Per germline, CDR1 SGHRS and CDR2 YFSETQ. The CDR3 is 14 residues long. The DNA for the CDR3 is TGCGCCAGCAGCGGGACAGGGGACACCGGGGAGCTGTTTTTT. This encodes CASSGTGDTGELFF.

This chain connects TRBV5-1 to TRBJ2-1; 7 positions agree with TRBD1. The CDR3 runs 14 residues. Losses at the gene ends were 7 bases for V and 4 bases for J; bases not matched to a gene: 8. Germline V gives CDR1 SGHRS, CDR2 YFSETQ. CDR3 residues: CASRTGQNYNEQFF. DNA of the CDR3: TGCGCCAGCCGCACGGGACAGAATTACAATGAGCAGTTCTTC.

The chain carries TRBV6-5 and TRBJ1-1; 7 bases match TRBD1. The CDR3 has 16 residues. Germline CDR1 reads MNHEY; CDR2 reads SVGAGI. J was trimmed by 4 bases and V by 0 bases; bases with no gene match: 8. CDR3 sequence (DNA): TGTGCCAGCAGTTACTCACGGACAGGCAGCGGCACTGAAGCTTTCTTT. This gives the protein CASSYSRTGSGTEAFF.

This chain uses TRBV7-6 with TRBJ2-3, with D tentatively TRBD2 (6 bases). The CDR3 length is 13 residues. CDR1 and CDR2 (germline): SGHVS, FNYEAQ. Trimming took 4 bases from V and 5 from J, leaving 10 bases between them. DNA for the CDR3: TGTGCCAGCAGCTCTGGGCGGGGAGATACGCAGTATTTT. Protein product: CASSSGRGDTQYF.

V gene TRBV19 combines with J gene TRBJ2-1, with D tentatively TRBD2 (5 bases). The CDR3 runs to 17 residues. Germline CDR1 and CDR2: LNHDA and SQIVND (reference sequence). The ends were cut back, 6 bases at V and 5 bases at J, with 23 bases in the middle. CDR3 region: CASSLRVGELPNNEQFF. The CDR3 DNA reads as TGTGCCAGTAGCCTTCGCGTTGGGGAGCTCCCCAACAATGAGCAGTTCTTC.

The chain has TRBV29-1 and TRBJ2-7; D gene ambiguous. With 5 bases removed from V and 7 bases from J, the gap between germline ends came to 18 bases. Looked up from germline, CDR1 is SQVTM and CDR2 is ANQGSEA. The CDR3 contains 13 residues. The CDR3 protein is CSVTDLPGVEQYF. The CDR3 nucleotides read TGCAGCGTTACAGACCTCCCGGGCGTGGAGCAGTACTTC.

This rearrangement joins TRBV10-1 to TRBJ2-7; TRBD2 matches 7 bases. CDR1 and CDR2 (germline): WNHNN, SYGVQD (reference sequence). After removal of 6 bases from V and 6 bases from J, the junction contained 11 bases not matched to a gene. The CDR3 contains 14 residues. The CDR3 bases are TGCGCCAGCAGATACGCGGGAGAAAGCGTCGAGCAGTACTTC. Protein: CASRYAGESVEQYF.

A remark on this clone: At the DNA level, this CDR3 is encoded by other sequences in the same sample as well. The chain combines TRBV5-1 with TRBJ1-6; TRBD1 is a possible D gene (5 bases). CDR1 is SGHRS, CDR2 YFSETQ, per germline. There are 14 residues in the CDR3. V lost 7 bases and J 5 bases, leaving 13 bases between the germline ends. CDR3 region: CASRGTANNSPLHF. The CDR3 DNA sequence: TGCGCCAGCCGGGGGACCGCGAATAATTCACCCCTCCACTTT.

The J gene is TRBJ1-5, the V gene TRBV6-6; TRBD1 might be the D (5 bases). The V and J ends lost 5 bases and 5 bases respectively, with 13 bases between them. Germline CDR1 reads MNHNY; CDR2 reads SVGAGI (reference sequence). The CDR3 has 14 amino acids. The DNA for the CDR3 is TGTGCCAGCAGTCCCCCGGGGCGAGATCAGCCCCAGCATTTT. Translated: CASSPPGRDQPQHF.

The chain employs TRBV20-1 and TRBJ2-4; 8 bases match TRBD1. This CDR3 comprises 13 residues. The V gene's germline CDR1 is DFQATT and CDR2 SNEGSKA (reference sequence). The junction had 13 bases not matched to a gene; V was cut back by 3 bases and J by 15 bases. This CDR3 is CSASLGTGGWGYF. In nucleotides, the CDR3 is TGCAGTGCTAGTTTGGGGACAGGAGGCTGGGGGTACTTC.

This chain uses TRBV6-5 with TRBJ1-2; 7 positions match TRBD1. With V trimmed by 5 bases and J by 3 bases, 3 bases remained unmatched. Germline V gene data show CDR1 as MNHEY and CDR2 as SVGAGI. This CDR3 spans 13 amino acids. The DNA for the CDR3 is TGTGCCAGCAGTCGACAGGGTGACTATGGCTACACCTTC. This translates into CASSRQGDYGYTF.

This clone was recorded once. The V gene is TRBV28, the J gene TRBJ1-3; D gene uncertain. The V gene's germline CDR1 is MDHEN and CDR2 SYDVKM. The CDR3 has 13 amino acids. Between the trimmed V and J ends, which lost 7 bases and 0 bases, there was a span of 7 bases. CDR3 sequence reads: CASISTSGNTIYF. The CDR3 region has the DNA TGTGCCAGCATCTCCACCTCTGGAAACACCATATATTTT. The variable domain in full, completed from reference TRBV28 and TRBJ1-3, reads DVKVTQSSRYLVKRTGEKVFLECVQDMDHENMFWYRQDPGLGLRLIYFSYDVKMKEKGDIPEGYSVSREKKERFSLILESASTNQTSMYLCASISTSGNTIYFGEGSWLTVV.

This chain's CDR3 is CASSPLMWKSDSYEQYF. The CDR3 bases are TGTGCCAGCTCACCACTAATGTGGAAGAGTGACTCCTACGAGCAGTACTTC. V usage is TRBV18 and J usage is TRBJ2-7; no clear D gene. The V end lost 1 base, the J end lost 0 bases, and 16 bases lay between the germline ends. The CDR3 covers 17 residues. CDR1 KGHSH and CDR2 LQKENI come from the germline V gene. The complete variable domain, with remaining parts taken from reference TRBV18 and TRBJ2-7, reads NAGVMQNPRHLVRRRGQEARLRCSPMKGHSHVYWYRQLPEEGLKFMVYLQKENIIDESGMPKERFSAEFPKEGPSILRIQQVVRGDSAAYFCASSPLMWKSDSYEQYFGPGTRLTVT.

CDR3 coding DNA: TGTGCCAGCAGCCCCGTTTGGCGGGACAATGAGCAGTTCTTC. Protein: CASSPVWRDNEQFF. This sequence joins TRBV13 and TRBJ2-1, with D possibly being TRBD2 (5 bases). The CDR3 is 14 residues long. V lost 5 bases and J lost 5, with 13 bases in between. The germline V gene has CDR1 PRHDT and CDR2 FYEKMQ (reference sequence).

The chain uses TRBV28 and TRBJ1-2; possibly TRBD1 for D (6 bases). Per the germline V gene, CDR1 is MDHEN and CDR2 is SYDVKM. The CDR3 is 12 amino acids. The V and J ends lost 4 bases and 8 bases respectively, with 11 bases between them. The CDR3 DNA reads as TGTGCCAGCAGTTCGGGTGGGGGCGGCTACACCTTC. It specifies CASSSGGGGYTF.

This chain joins TRBV5-4 and TRBJ1-4, with D possibly TRBD1 on 6 matching bases. CDR3 length equals 14 residues. The germline V and J ends were trimmed by 4 bases and 4 bases, with 11 bases remaining between them. Germline assignment: CDR1 SGHNT and CDR2 YYREEE (reference sequence). The CDR3 is CASSPDSINEKLFF. The DNA for the CDR3 is TGTGCCAGCAGCCCGGACAGTATTAATGAAAAACTGTTTTTT.

The chain couples TRBV4-3 to TRBJ2-1, with D possibly TRBD1 on 5 matching bases. V dropped 0 bases and J dropped 0 bases, with 21 bases sitting between them. This CDR3 region has 20 residues. Germline V gives CDR1 LGHNA, CDR2 YSLEER. CDR3 in DNA: TGCGCCAGCAGCCAAGAGACCCCCGCAGGGTACCGTAGCTCCTACAATGAGCAGTTCTTC. Amino acids: CASSQETPAGYRSSYNEQFF.

The chain couples TRBV2 to TRBJ1-4; possible D gene TRBD1, 6 bases. Germline CDR1 is SNHLY and CDR2 is FYNNEI. The length of the CDR3 is 16 residues. V was pared by 6 bases and J by 7 bases, with 21 bases between. The CDR3 DNA reads TGTGCCAGCAGCCCCCTGAAGCGGGGGCAGGGTGAAAAACTGTTTTTT. Its protein is CASSPLKRGQGEKLFF.

The CDR3 nucleotides are TGTGCCAGCAGTCCTTACTGGGGGGTGACGGAGACCCAGTACTTC. It encodes CASSPYWGVTETQYF. This chain links TRBV28 with TRBJ2-5; D perhaps matches TRBD2 (6 bases). V gave up 5 bases and J gave up 5 bases, with 18 bases separating them. The germline V gene has CDR1 MDHEN and CDR2 SYDVKM. This CDR3 contains 15 residues. The full variable domain, with the rest looked up from reference TRBV28 and TRBJ2-5, is DVKVTQSSRYLVKRTGEKVFLECVQDMDHENMFWYRQDPGLGLRLIYFSYDVKMKEKGDIPEGYSVSREKKERFSLILESASTNQTSMYLCASSPYWGVTETQYFGPGTRLLVL.

This clone appeared a single time. V and J are TRBV19 and TRBJ2-2; 13 positions agree with TRBD2. CDR3 length: 15 residues. V lost 9 bases and J lost 3; bases outside the gene matches: 4. Germline V CDR1 and CDR2: LNHDA, SQIVND (reference sequence). The CDR3: CASGTSGIYTGELFF. The DNA for the CDR3 is TGTGCCAGCGGGACTAGCGGGATCTACACCGGGGAGCTGTTTTTT.

The chain recombines TRBV4-3 with TRBJ1-1; a weak D match, TRBD1 (5 bases). V shed 0 bases and J shed 5 bases, with 16 bases lying between them. The CDR3 contains 16 residues. Germline V gene data show CDR1 as LGHNA and CDR2 as YSLEER. CDR3 residues: CASSQDVTGRATEAFF. CDR3 nucleotides: TGCGCCAGCAGCCAAGATGTTACAGGAAGGGCGACTGAAGCTTTCTTT.

The J gene is TRBJ2-5, the V gene TRBV7-9; 8 positions match TRBD2. CDR3 length: 18 amino acids. With 2 bases clipped from V and 4 bases from J, the junction kept 15 bases outside the gene matches. In germline, CDR1 is SEHNR, CDR2 FQNEAQ (reference sequence). This CDR3 is CASSLPVDSGISGETQYF. The DNA for the CDR3 is TGTGCCAGCAGCTTACCTGTCGATAGCGGGATTTCGGGAGAGACCCAGTACTTC.

The CDR3 here is CASSFMDYNEQFF. Here the CDR3 DNA reads TGTGCCAGCAGCTTCATGGACTACAATGAGCAGTTCTTC. This chain joins TRBV11-2 and TRBJ2-1, with D unclear. V was shortened by 3 bases and J by 3 bases, with 6 bases between the two germline ends. The germline V gene encodes CDR1 SGHAT and CDR2 FQNNGV. The CDR3 is 13 residues long.